This T cell receptor beta chain appears in the sequencing data of a study of memory CD4+ T cells and cytomegalovirus serostatus. The V and J ends lost 2 bases and 6 bases respectively, with 14 bases between them. Germline CDR1 is SGHNT and CDR2 is YYREEE (reference sequence). This CDR3 spans 14 amino acids. Profiling relied on immunoSEQ multiplex PCR, and the TCRdb table lists in-frame clones only, not all of them. The data show roughly 50,000 clones, with 70% to 85% seen just once and 0.82% held by the top ten. Single viable CD3+CD4+CD8-CD45RO+ cells were sorted as the memory CD4+ T cells. The sequence was obtained from an adult in good health and CMV-seronegative. Sequencing was done on a sample of memory CD4+ T cells from blood. The rearrangement links TRBV5-4 to TRBJ2-5; D remains unclear. CDR3 amino acids: CASSFKEGSQTQYF. The DNA of the CDR3 is TGTGCCAGCAGCTTTAAAGAAGGGTCGCAGACCCAGTACTTC.